This note documents a single T cell receptor beta chain sequence. The antigen is unknown. Measured with immunoSEQ multiplex PCR; TCRdb has only the in-frame clones, and not every one. The top ten hold 2.4% of the sample, which has roughly 62,000 clones, approximately 80% seen once. This specimen belongs to a study of OX40 agonist ivuxolimab in advanced cancers. Study-level information: The study gave patients intravenous ivuxolimab at 0.01 to 10 mg/kg every 2 weeks.

Study-wide results and caveats: Undetermined was the antigen specificity of the expanded peripheral T cells.

The sequence was obtained from an adult with an advanced solid tumor such as melanoma, head and neck, liver or kidney cancer. This specimen was CD4+ or CD8+ T cells sorted from blood, taken in a trial of the OX40 agonist ivuxolimab.

CDR3 sequence reads: CASRDPGQGNTEAFF. CDR3 coding DNA: TGTGCCAGCAGGGACCCGGGACAGGGGAACACTGAAGCTTTCTTT. The chain recombines TRBV6-1 with TRBJ1-1, with 9 bases lining up with TRBD1. Germline trimming cut 6 bases from V and 1 base from J; bases unmatched to any gene: 6. The CDR3 is made up of 15 amino acids. Germline V gene data show CDR1 as MNHNS and CDR2 as SASEGT.